This TCR beta chain appears in the sequencing data of a study of beta chain features in type 1 diabetes. Study-wide results and limits: Moderately but significantly shorter TCRB CDR3s were found in Type 1 diabetes patients in all four CD4+ subsets. Shorter templates may be favored by PCR, equally so in patients and controls.

Since all of the isolated RNA was reverse transcribed, expressed TCRB transcripts were what got sequenced. Assay: immunoSEQ multiplex PCR; the TCRdb copy retains only in-frame clones and omits some. The sample gives about 47,000 clones, around 40% of which show up once; approximately 0.13% is in the top ten. This CDR3 comprises 14 residues. Germline CDR1 reads MDHEN; CDR2 reads SYDVKM. The ends lost 8 bases at V and 7 bases at J; junction bases unmatched: 10. Notes on this clone: Its antigen remains unidentified.

The sequence derives from a man aged 30-40 years with type 1 diabetes. The sample consisted of stem cell memory CD4+ T cells from blood. The J gene is TRBJ1-5, the V gene TRBV28; 8 bases fit TRBD1. Here the CDR3 reads CASRLPGGRQPQHF. CDR3 DNA: TGTGCCAGCCGACTCCCAGGGGGCCGGCAGCCCCAGCATTTT.